Below are 19 T cell receptor beta chains sequenced from a single sample in a study of technical replicates of blood from four donors. Only in-frame clones appear in the TCRdb table, and some are missing; sequencing was by immunoSEQ multiplex PCR. The sample holds tens of thousands of clones, around nine tenths seen once. The sequencing sample was made of T cells isolated from PBMCs. The receptors derive from a human donor in good health.

As to this clone: Other nucleotide sequences in the sample specify the same CDR3. The rearrangement links TRBV29-1 to TRBJ1-4; D is unresolved. The length of the CDR3 is 10 residues. The V gene lost 4 bases and the J gene lost 7 bases, with 4 bases spanning the gap. Germline values: CDR1 SQVTM, CDR2 ANQGSEA. For the CDR3, the DNA is TGCAGCGTTGCGGGTGAAAAACTGTTTTTT. Amino acid sequence: CSVAGEKLFF. Together with reference TRBV29-1 and TRBJ1-4, the CDR3 gives the full variable domain: SAVISQKPSRDICQRGTSLTIQCQVDSQVTMMFWYRQQPGQSLTLIATANQGSEATYESGFVIDKFPISRPNLTFSTLTVSNMSPEDSSIYLCSVAGEKLFFGSGTQLSVL.

The chain combines TRBV4-3 with TRBJ1-2; 11 nucleotides agree with TRBD1. The CDR3 extends over 16 amino acids. Germline V gene data show CDR1 as LGHNA and CDR2 as YSLEER. V lost 4 bases and J lost 2; bases outside the gene matches: 6. The CDR3 sequence: CASSPDRGRWNYGYTF. CDR3 nucleotide sequence: TGCGCCAGCAGCCCGGACAGGGGGCGTTGGAACTATGGCTACACCTTC.

The rearrangement uses TRBV27 and TRBJ2-2; maybe TRBD1 (5 bases). V dropped 6 bases and J dropped 5 bases, with 10 bases sitting between them. CDR1 and CDR2 (germline): MNHEY, SMNVEV (reference sequence). This CDR3 has 13 amino acids. The DNA for the CDR3 is TGTGCCAGCAGCCGATCAGGGACCGGGGAGCTGTTTTTT. It encodes CASSRSGTGELFF.

The rearrangement uses TRBV30 and TRBJ2-4; D remains unclear. Germline CDR1 reads GTSNPN; CDR2 reads SVGIG (reference sequence). V dropped 4 bases and J dropped 4 bases, with 11 bases sitting between them. The CDR3 runs 13 residues. CDR3: CAWTGLVKNIQYF. The CDR3, as DNA: TGTGCCTGGACGGGTCTGGTTAAAAACATTCAGTACTTC.

This chain joins TRBV13 and TRBJ1-3; D perhaps matches TRBD1 (5 bases). V lost 2 bases and J 2 bases, leaving 7 bases between the germline ends. Germline CDR1 reads PRHDT; CDR2 reads FYEKMQ (reference sequence). The CDR3 sequence is 14 residues long. The CDR3 coding sequence is TGTGCCAGCAGCTTATTCAGGGCTGGAAACACCATATATTTT. Translating it yields CASSLFRAGNTIYF.

The chain joins TRBV5-1 to TRBJ2-2; weak D call: TRBD1 (5 bases). CDR3 size: 15 residues. V was pared by 4 bases and J by 4 bases, with 14 bases between. CDR1 SGHRS and CDR2 YFSETQ come from the germline V gene. CDR3 protein: CASSPLQGATGELFF. The CDR3 nucleotides read TGCGCCAGCAGCCCACTTCAGGGCGCCACCGGGGAGCTGTTTTTT.

The rearrangement joins TRBV7-9 to TRBJ2-2, with 8 bases lining up with TRBD2. CDR3 size: 16 residues. V gave up 0 bases and J gave up 4 bases; unmatched junction bases: 4. CDR1 and CDR2 (germline): SEHNR, FQNEAQ (reference sequence). The CDR3 reads CASSLARGGPTGELFF. CDR3 bases: TGTGCCAGCAGCTTAGCCCGGGGGGGACCCACCGGGGAGCTGTTTTTT.

V gene TRBV7-8 combines with J gene TRBJ2-7, with TRBD2 matching over 8 bases. The germline V gene has CDR1 SGHVS and CDR2 FQNEAQ. V trimming: 4 bases; J trimming: 2 bases; junction bases outside the gene matches: 1. The CDR3 contains 13 residues. CDR3 in DNA: TGTGCCAGCAGCTCGGGAGGGCCCTACGAGCAGTACTTC. This translates into CASSSGGPYEQYF.

The V and J genes are TRBV28 and TRBJ2-2, with TRBD1 matching 7 bases. The germline V gene has CDR1 MDHEN and CDR2 SYDVKM. With V trimmed by 5 bases and J by 0 bases, 0 bases remained unmatched. The CDR3 runs 14 residues. For the CDR3, the DNA is TGTGCCAGCAGTGGGACAGCGAACACCGGGGAGCTGTTTTTT. This gives the protein CASSGTANTGELFF.

This clone has only a few counts. The V gene is TRBV7-9, the J gene TRBJ2-7; TRBD2 is a possible D gene (5 bases). The CDR3 covers 14 residues. In germline, CDR1 is SEHNR, CDR2 FQNEAQ (reference sequence). V was shortened by 1 base and J by 2 bases, with 9 bases between the two germline ends. DNA of the CDR3: TGTGCCAGCAGCTTAGGAGGACTTACCTACGAGCAGTACTTC. Translation gives CASSLGGLTYEQYF. Looking up the rest from reference TRBV7-9 and TRBJ2-7 gives the full variable domain: DTGVSQNPRHKITKRGQNVTFRCDPISEHNRLYWYRQTLGQGPEFLTYFQNEAQLEKSRLLSDRFSAERPKGSFSTLEIQRTEQGDSAMYLCASSLGGLTYEQYFGPGTRLTVT.

This chain joins TRBV27 and TRBJ2-1; TRBD1 agrees at 7 bases. The CDR3 runs 12 residues. Germline CDR1 MNHEY, CDR2 SMNVEV (reference sequence). The V gene end was trimmed by 5 bases and the J gene end by 9 bases; junction bases not matched to a gene: 4. The CDR3 spells CASSLGQSEQFF. The CDR3 DNA follows: TGTGCCAGCAGTCTGGGACAGAGTGAGCAGTTCTTC.

The chain uses TRBV9 and TRBJ2-2; D possibly corresponds to TRBD1 (5 bases). The CDR3 runs 13 residues. Trimming removed 2 bases from V and 7 bases from J, with 9 bases in between. Looked up from germline, CDR1 is SGDLS and CDR2 is YYNGEE. CDR3: CASSVLQVGELFF. The CDR3, as DNA: TGTGCCAGCAGCGTTTTACAGGTCGGGGAGCTGTTTTTT. The whole variable domain, remainder taken from reference TRBV9 and TRBJ2-2, is DSGVTQTPKHLITATGQRVTLRCSPRSGDLSVYWYQQSLDQGLQFLIQYYNGEERAKGNILERFSAQQFPDLHSELNLSSLELGDSALYFCASSVLQVGELFFGEGSRLTVL.

The J gene is TRBJ1-2, the V gene TRBV28; 8 bases agree with TRBD1. The J segment lost 9 bases and the V segment lost 1 base, leaving 10 bases of the junction unmatched. The CDR3 totals 15 residues. Germline CDR1 reads MDHEN; CDR2 reads SYDVKM. The CDR3 DNA reads as TGTGCCAGCAGTTTATTTGGAGGGACAGGATCTAGCTACACCTTC. Encoded protein: CASSLFGGTGSSYTF.

The rearrangement links TRBV6-5 to TRBJ2-1; 14 nucleotides align to TRBD2. Germline values: CDR1 MNHEY, CDR2 SVGAGI. J was trimmed by 8 bases and V by 2 bases; bases with no gene match: 5. This CDR3 contains 16 residues. CDR3 in amino acids: CASSYTGTSGSHEQFF. The CDR3 DNA is TGTGCCAGCAGTTACACCGGGACTAGCGGGAGTCATGAGCAGTTCTTC.

The chain links TRBV11-3 to TRBJ2-7; 8 bases agree with TRBD1. In germline, CDR1 is SGHNT, CDR2 YENEEA. The CDR3 extends over 16 amino acids. Trimming cost V 5 bases and J 5 bases; bases outside gene matches: 14. CDR3 in DNA: TGTGCCAGCAGCATACTGGAAGGACAGGGTTTGGACGAGCAGTACTTC. This encodes CASSILEGQGLDEQYF.

The rearrangement joins TRBV7-9 to TRBJ1-1; 7 bases are a match to TRBD1. V dropped 5 bases and J dropped 5; count of bases not matched to a gene: 5. The CDR3 consists of 13 residues. In germline, CDR1 is SEHNR, CDR2 FQNEAQ (reference sequence). In DNA, the CDR3 is TGTGCCAGCAGCCTTCAGGACAGGACTGAAGCTTTCTTT. It codes for CASSLQDRTEAFF.

The rearrangement joins TRBV30 to TRBJ2-3; the D gene is possibly TRBD2 (6 bases). V was trimmed by 2 bases and J by 1 base, leaving 13 bases between them. Germline CDR1 reads GTSNPN; CDR2 reads SVGIG (reference sequence). This CDR3 has 15 amino acids. In DNA form, the CDR3 reads TGTGCCTGGAGTTTTACACTAGCTGGCACAGATACGCAGTATTTT. It specifies CAWSFTLAGTDTQYF.

This chain links TRBV5-1 with TRBJ2-3, with D tentatively TRBD1 (6 bases). V was cut by 1 base and J by 6 bases, with 12 bases left in between. Looked up from germline, CDR1 is SGHRS and CDR2 is YFSETQ. The CDR3 runs 14 residues. Written as DNA, the CDR3 is TGCGCCAGCAGCTTGTCAGGGGAGCTGGATACGCAGTATTTT. Translating gives CASSLSGELDTQYF.

This chain uses TRBV9 with TRBJ1-2; D is possibly TRBD1 (6 bases). Trimming removed 3 bases from V and 4 bases from J, with 13 bases in between. This CDR3 contains 14 residues. The germline V gene has CDR1 SGDLS and CDR2 YYNGEE. Written as DNA, the CDR3 is TGTGCCAGCAGCGAGGGGACAAGGCTCTATGGCTACACCTTC. Amino acids: CASSEGTRLYGYTF. The whole variable domain, filled in from reference TRBV9 and TRBJ1-2, reads DSGVTQTPKHLITATGQRVTLRCSPRSGDLSVYWYQQSLDQGLQFLIQYYNGEERAKGNILERFSAQQFPDLHSELNLSSLELGDSALYFCASSEGTRLYGYTFGSGTRLTVV.